Listed here are 31 T cell receptor beta chains from one sample, sequenced in a study of cytomegalovirus exposure and HLA in healthy donors (dated by TCRdb to 2017 to 2019). Receptor amplification or capture employed the immunoSEQ multiplex PCR assay. For the multiplex PCR, a mixture combining 60 forward primers for TCR Vbeta segments and 13 reverse primers for TCR Jbeta segments was used. Not all clones reach the TCRdb copy of this immuneACCESS table, which keeps in-frame sequences only. Checked studies attribute under half of the gap to unresolved V genes and leave the rest unexplained. This sample gives 150,000 to 200,000 clones in total; more than 85% of them show up just once. More than 1.5% of the sample lies in the top ten. The sequencing sample was made of PBMCs. The receptors were gathered from a woman under 30 in good health and CMV-seronegative.

This chain links TRBV7-2 with TRBJ1-3; 8 nucleotides align to TRBD1. The CDR3 spans 17 residues. Germline V gene lookup returns CDR1 SGHTA and CDR2 FQGNSA. The ends lost 5 bases at V and 0 bases at J; junction bases unmatched: 9. The CDR3 coding sequence is TGTGCCAGCAGCCCCAGGGGGCACTTCCTCTCTGGAAACACCATATATTTT. This gives the protein CASSPRGHFLSGNTIYF. Filled out from reference TRBV7-2 and TRBJ1-3, the complete variable domain reads GAGVSQSPSNKVTEKGKDVELRCDPISGHTALYWYRQSLGQGLEFLIYFQGNSAPDKSGLPSDRFSAERTGGSVSTLTIQRTQQEDSAVYLCASSPRGHFLSGNTIYFGEGSWLTVV.

The chain has TRBV27 and TRBJ1-1; D remains ambiguous. Germline lookup yields CDR1 MNHEY and CDR2 SMNVEV (reference sequence). The V end was cut by 6 bases, the J end by 1 base, with 12 bases between. The CDR3 covers 14 residues. This CDR3 reads CASSTLGRNTEAFF. CDR3 coding DNA: TGTGCCAGCAGCACGCTCGGGAGGAACACTGAAGCTTTCTTT.

This chain links TRBV9 with TRBJ2-5; 9 bases line up with TRBD2. This CDR3 comprises 15 residues. Germline V lookup: CDR1 SGDLS, CDR2 YYNGEE. Trimming removed 0 bases from V and 5 bases from J; junction bases left unmatched: 5. The chain's CDR3 is CASSVEAGGGETQYF. In nucleotides, the CDR3 is TGTGCCAGCAGCGTAGAAGCGGGGGGCGGGGAGACCCAGTACTTC.

The CDR3 spells CASTTHPRQAETQYF. The CDR3 nucleotides read TGTGCCAGCACTACCCATCCTAGACAGGCGGAGACCCAGTACTTC. The chain combines TRBV2 with TRBJ2-5; the D gene is possibly TRBD1 (6 bases). The germline V and J ends were trimmed by 7 bases and 5 bases, with 20 bases remaining between them. The CDR3 consists of 15 residues. Germline V lookup: CDR1 SNHLY, CDR2 FYNNEI.

This clone was recorded once. The rearrangement joins TRBV7-2 to TRBJ1-5; 7 nucleotides match TRBD1. Per the germline V gene, CDR1 is SGHTA and CDR2 is FQGNSA. Losses at the gene ends were 5 bases for V and 6 bases for J; bases not matched to a gene: 4. The length of the CDR3 is 13 residues. The CDR3, as DNA: TGTGCCAGCAGCAGACAGGGCAGTCAGCCCCAGCATTTT. This sequence encodes CASSRQGSQPQHF.

Only one count was recorded for this clone. The CDR3 DNA follows: TGCGCCAGCAGTTCCAGGGCTCAGGATCAGCCCCAGCATTTT. It codes for CASSSRAQDQPQHF. The V gene is TRBV10-2, the J gene TRBJ1-5; D is perhaps TRBD1 (5 bases). The V end was cut by 5 bases, the J end by 5 bases, with 13 bases between. The germline V gene has CDR1 WSHSY and CDR2 SAAADI. The CDR3 has 14 amino acids.

The chain links TRBV7-2 to TRBJ2-3; 8 bases are a match to TRBD2. The trim removed 1 base at V and 11 bases at J, leaving 5 bases unmatched. In germline, CDR1 is SGHTA, CDR2 FQGNSA. There are 13 residues in the CDR3. CDR3 DNA: TGTGCCAGCAGCTTAGGGACTAGCCCGAGGCAGTATTTT. It specifies CASSLGTSPRQYF.

V gene TRBV19 combines with J gene TRBJ2-1; TRBD2 matches 7 bases. The trim removed 7 bases at V and 14 bases at J, leaving 8 bases unmatched. The CDR3 is made up of 11 amino acids. Germline V CDR1 and CDR2: LNHDA, SQIVND (reference sequence). The CDR3 sequence: CASTAGLLEFF. For the CDR3, the DNA is TGTGCCAGTACCGCGGGACTACTAGAGTTCTTC.

The chain employs TRBV10-1 and TRBJ2-1; TRBD2 matches 9 bases. V shed 6 bases, J shed 0 bases, and the junction held 21 bases outside the gene matches. Looked up from germline, CDR1 is WNHNN and CDR2 is SYGVQD (reference sequence). The CDR3 is 21 amino acids. CDR3 residues: CASRETLGPGTSRYSYNEQFF. The DNA of the CDR3 is TGCGCCAGCAGAGAGACACTCGGACCCGGGACTAGCAGATACTCCTACAATGAGCAGTTCTTC.

This clone was detected only once. The rearrangement links TRBV7-9 to TRBJ2-2; TRBD2 aligns across 13 bases. After removal of 3 bases from V and 6 bases from J, the junction contained 4 bases not matched to a gene. Germline V lookup: CDR1 SEHNR, CDR2 FQNEAQ (reference sequence). The length of the CDR3 is 16 residues. In nucleotides, the CDR3 is TGTGCCAGCAGCTTCCGACTAGCGGGGGGAGCCGGGGAGCTGTTTTTT. This encodes CASSFRLAGGAGELFF.

The V and J genes are TRBV7-6 and TRBJ2-5, with TRBD2 identical over 13 bases. V lost 3 bases to trimming and J lost 3 bases; unmatched junction nucleotides: 7. Germline V gene lookup returns CDR1 SGHVS and CDR2 FNYEAQ. CDR3 size: 17 residues. The CDR3 sequence is CASSLGTSGGAEETQYF. For the CDR3, the DNA is TGTGCCAGCAGCTTGGGCACTAGCGGGGGGGCCGAAGAGACCCAGTACTTC.

The CDR3 is CASSTRTGSTQAFF. The CDR3 DNA is TGTGCCAGCAGTACACGGACAGGGTCAACCCAAGCTTTCTTT. The rearrangement links TRBV27 to TRBJ1-1; 8 bases map to TRBD1. The CDR3 runs to 14 residues. With V trimmed by 5 bases and J by 9 bases, 11 bases remained unmatched. From germline, CDR1 is MNHEY and CDR2 SMNVEV (reference sequence).

J is TRBJ2-3 and V is TRBV5-1; the D is unclear. The V gene lost 1 base and the J gene lost 0 bases, with 9 bases spanning the gap. Germline V gene data show CDR1 as SGHRS and CDR2 as YFSETQ. CDR3 length: 15 amino acids. The CDR3 coding sequence is TGCGCCAGCAGCTTGTTCCTAACTAGCACAGATACGCAGTATTTT. Translation: CASSLFLTSTDTQYF.

J is TRBJ1-5 and V is TRBV7-9; TRBD1 matches at 7 bases. The length of the CDR3 is 15 residues. Germline CDR1 and CDR2: SEHNR and FQNEAQ (reference sequence). After removal of 5 bases from V and 0 bases from J, the junction contained 4 bases not matched to a gene. CDR3 in amino acids: CASSQGTVSNQPQHF. The CDR3 nucleotides read TGTGCCAGCAGCCAAGGGACAGTTAGCAATCAGCCCCAGCATTTT.

This rearrangement joins TRBV27 to TRBJ2-7; D ambiguous. CDR1 MNHEY and CDR2 SMNVEV come from the germline V gene (reference sequence). The CDR3 extends over 14 amino acids. V lost 2 bases and J lost 5, with 13 bases in between. The CDR3 DNA reads TGTGCCAGCAGTTTAGTTCCGAGCATCCACGAGCAGTACTTC. Protein: CASSLVPSIHEQYF.

A note on this clone: Within the sample, other DNA sequences also encode this same CDR3. The chain links TRBV18 to TRBJ2-3, with 10 bases lining up with TRBD2. Germline V lookup: CDR1 KGHSH, CDR2 LQKENI. V lost 4 bases, J lost 6 bases, and 7 bases stayed unmatched. The CDR3 length is 15 residues. The CDR3 DNA follows: TGTGCCAGCTCACAGGAGCGGGAGGGCCCGGATACGCAGTATTTT. It yields the protein CASSQEREGPDTQYF.

V and J are TRBV5-4 and TRBJ2-1, with 7 bases lining up with TRBD2. Germline CDR1 and CDR2: SGHNT and YYREEE (reference sequence). V lost 3 bases and J lost 2; bases outside the gene matches: 5. The CDR3 contains 15 residues. CDR3 DNA: TGTGCCAGCAGCTCCTGGGCGGGGGCCTACAATGAGCAGTTCTTC. It yields the protein CASSSWAGAYNEQFF. Based on the CDR3 plus reference TRBV5-4 and TRBJ2-1, the full variable domain is ETGVTQSPTHLIKTRGQQVTLRCSSQSGHNTVSWYQQALGQGPQFIFQYYREEENGRGNFPPRFSGLQFPNYSSELNVNALELDDSALYLCASSSWAGAYNEQFFGPGTRLTVL.

This clone was seen only a few times. This chain uses TRBV6-6 with TRBJ1-1; D unclear. Trimming left V 5 bases short and J 0 bases short, with 10 bases between. The CDR3 runs 14 residues. Germline values: CDR1 MNHNY, CDR2 SVGAGI (reference sequence). The CDR3 spells CASSGFGMNTEAFF. The CDR3 bases are TGTGCCAGCAGTGGCTTCGGGATGAACACTGAAGCTTTCTTT.

This chain joins TRBV29-1 and TRBJ1-2; tentative D call: TRBD1 (5 bases). Trimming took off 3 bases at V and 4 bases at J, with 15 bases between the two ends. The germline V gene encodes CDR1 SQVTM and CDR2 ANQGSEA. The CDR3 loop spans 14 amino acids. The DNA of the CDR3 is TGCAGCGTTGATATAAGGGGCAGAAGCTATGGCTACACCTTC. This codes for CSVDIRGRSYGYTF.

The rearrangement joins TRBV5-1 to TRBJ1-3; perhaps TRBD1 as D (6 bases). Germline lookup yields CDR1 SGHRS and CDR2 YFSETQ. CDR3 length equals 15 residues. V was trimmed by 2 bases and J by 2 bases, leaving 11 bases between them. CDR3 sequence reads: CASSLTTGTGNTIYF. The CDR3 DNA is TGCGCCAGCAGCTTAACTACAGGGACTGGAAACACCATATATTTT.

For the CDR3, the DNA is TGTGCCACCAGCAGAAGCTCAGATACGCAGTATTTT. It translates to CATSRSSDTQYF. The chain carries TRBV15 and TRBJ2-3; D gene uncertain. The CDR3 covers 12 residues. Germline V gene data show CDR1 as LNHNV and CDR2 as YYDKDF (reference sequence). Trimming took 2 bases from V and 4 from J, leaving 4 bases between them.

The V call is TRBV10-3, the J call TRBJ2-5; perhaps TRBD1 as D (5 bases). Germline assignment: CDR1 ENHRY and CDR2 SYGVKD. The CDR3 totals 13 residues. Trimming left V 3 bases short and J 2 bases short, with 7 bases between. CDR3: CAISEGVQETQYF. CDR3 in DNA: TGTGCCATCAGTGAAGGGGTACAAGAGACCCAGTACTTC.

This clone was seen just once. The chain couples TRBV6-6 to TRBJ2-3; 9 bases agree with TRBD2. The CDR3 is made up of 16 amino acids. Trimming took 6 bases from V and 1 from J; bases not matched to a gene: 8. Germline CDR1 MNHNY, CDR2 SVGAGI (reference sequence). CDR3 in DNA: TGTGCCAGCAGCCATAGCGGGAGAGTGCGCACAGATACGCAGTATTTT. As protein: CASSHSGRVRTDTQYF.

This chain uses TRBV23-1 with TRBJ2-4; possibly TRBD1 for D (6 bases). TRBV23-1 is assigned to the ORF class and has an uncertain function. The CDR3 totals 19 residues. V lost 0 bases and J 0 bases, leaving 18 bases between the germline ends. The CDR3, as DNA: TGCGCCAGCAGTCAATCGTCGGACAGTGATAAGCTAGCCAAAAACATTCAGTACTTC. Protein product: CASSQSSDSDKLAKNIQYF.

This chain links TRBV28 with TRBJ2-2; 7 bases fit TRBD1. This CDR3 region has 14 residues. V shed 7 bases and J 1 base; nucleotides not matched to a gene: 3. In germline, CDR1 is MDHEN, CDR2 SYDVKM. The CDR3 sequence: CASKRQGNTGELFF. The CDR3 DNA reads as TGTGCCAGCAAACGACAGGGGAACACCGGGGAGCTGTTTTTT.

This clone was counted only a few times. V usage is TRBV28 and J usage is TRBJ1-2; D is unclear. Germline V gene lookup returns CDR1 MDHEN and CDR2 SYDVKM. This CDR3 contains 12 residues. V was shortened by 5 bases and J by 5 bases, with 9 bases between the two germline ends. This chain's CDR3 is CASSLPVYGYTF. CDR3 DNA sequence: TGTGCCAGCAGTCTCCCCGTGTATGGCTACACCTTC.

The J gene is TRBJ2-1, the V gene TRBV19; 7 bases agree with TRBD2. The CDR3 runs to 15 residues. Germline-derived CDR1 and CDR2 are LNHDA and SQIVND (reference sequence). V lost 4 bases, J lost 7 bases, and 10 bases stayed unmatched. CDR3 sequence (DNA): TGTGCCAGTAGTAAGGGAGGGTCTAGAGGGAATGAGCAGTTCTTC. The encoded protein is CASSKGGSRGNEQFF.

J is TRBJ1-2 and V is TRBV5-1; 8 bases map to TRBD1. The CDR3 length is 12 residues. CDR1 is SGHRS and CDR2 is YFSETQ in the germline V gene. V lost 4 bases, J lost 10 bases, and 6 bases stayed unmatched. This chain's CDR3 is CASSRDRPPYTF. In DNA form, the CDR3 reads TGCGCCAGCAGCCGGGACAGGCCTCCCTACACCTTC.

The rearrangement links TRBV19 to TRBJ1-2; maybe TRBD1 (5 bases). V lost 0 bases and J lost 8, with 16 bases in between. The CDR3 sequence is 15 residues long. Germline loops: CDR1 LNHDA, CDR2 SQIVND (reference sequence). In DNA form, the CDR3 reads TGTGCCAGTAGTATAGAAGGGGCTGGGTCGAGCGGCTACACCTTC. Translated: CASSIEGAGSSGYTF. Together with reference TRBV19 and TRBJ1-2, the CDR3 gives the full variable domain: DGGITQSPKYLFRKEGQNVTLSCEQNLNHDAMYWYRQDPGQGLRLIYYSQIVNDFQKGDIAEGYSVSREKKESFPLTVTSAQKNPTAFYLCASSIEGAGSSGYTFGSGTRLTVV.

The chain's CDR3 is CASSLIGLAGGYYEQYF. The DNA of the CDR3 is TGCGCCAGCAGCTTGATTGGACTAGCGGGGGGATATTACGAGCAGTACTTC. V is TRBV5-1 and J is TRBJ2-7, with 14 positions matching TRBD2. The CDR3 contains 17 residues. CDR1 and CDR2 from the germline V gene are SGHRS and YFSETQ. V dropped 1 base and J dropped 4; count of bases not matched to a gene: 7.

The rearrangement joins TRBV5-5 to TRBJ1-1; D is undetermined. This CDR3 is built from 13 residues. Trimming stripped 3 bases from V and 2 bases from J, with 8 bases between. Germline loops: CDR1 SGHKS, CDR2 YYEKEE (reference sequence). CDR3 region: CASSWTANTEAFF. CDR3 DNA sequence: TGTGCCAGCAGCTGGACTGCTAACACTGAAGCTTTCTTT.